Listed below are T cell receptor beta chains from one sample, sequenced in a study of blood T cell repertoires in COVID-19. Generated by immunoSEQ multiplex PCR, the TCRdb table keeps only in-frame clones and is missing some. The table shows 280,000 or so clones, with roughly 85% occurring only once. Sequencing was performed on PBMCs or T cells enriched from blood (not recorded which). Receptors originate from a woman aged 50 to 65 who had recovered from COVID-19. The CDR3 runs from the conserved cysteine through the conserved F or W. The D gene is left open where the match is weak. A clone size is listed for some rows: how often the clone was seen (once, few, many), or a class if it is expanded.

j_gene: TRBJ2-3
v_gene: TRBV30
d_gene: TRBD2
abundance: .
CDR3nt: TGTGCCTGGAGAGGGGAATTAGCGGGGGGGAGCACAGATACGCAGTATTTT
CDR3aa: CAWRGELAGGSTDTQYF

j_gene: TRBJ1-2
v_gene: TRBV29-1
d_gene: TRBD1
abundance: .
CDR3nt: TGCAGCATCCGCGGACAGGGGGGCGGCTACACCTTC
CDR3aa: CSIRGQGGGYTF

j_gene: TRBJ2-5
v_gene: TRBV3-1/TRBV3-2
d_gene: TRBD1
abundance: .
CDR3nt: TGTGCCAGCAGGACCGGGACAGGGGACCAAGAGACCCAGTACTTC
CDR3aa: CASRTGTGDQETQYF

j_gene: TRBJ2-6
v_gene: TRBV18
d_gene: .
abundance: .
CDR3nt: TGTGCCAGCTCACCACCTCCAGGGGCCGTCCTGACTTTC
CDR3aa: CASSPPPGAVLTF

j_gene: TRBJ2-1
v_gene: TRBV4-3
d_gene: .
abundance: .
CDR3nt: TGCGCCAGCAGCCAATTAATGACAGGAGCCAAGGAGCAGTTCTTC
CDR3aa: CASSQLMTGAKEQFF

j_gene: TRBJ1-5
v_gene: TRBV5-1
d_gene: .
abundance: once
CDR3nt: TGCGCCAGCAGCCGCGGGGAGGGATCCGCGCAGCCCCAGCATTTT
CDR3aa: CASSRGEGSAQPQHF

j_gene: TRBJ1-2
v_gene: TRBV4-1
d_gene: .
abundance: .
CDR3nt: TGCGCCAGCAGCCACGACGAGCGGCCGAACTATGGCTACACCTTC
CDR3aa: CASSHDERPNYGYTF

j_gene: TRBJ2-5
v_gene: TRBV4-1
d_gene: TRBD2
abundance: .
CDR3nt: TGCGCCAGCAGCCCCCTCGGGGCTAGCGGGGCCCAAGAGACCCAGTACTTC
CDR3aa: CASSPLGASGAQETQYF

j_gene: TRBJ1-1
v_gene: TRBV5-1
d_gene: .
abundance: .
CDR3nt: TGCGCCAGCAGCTTTCTTACCGGGGAATTTTTGAACACTGAAGCTTTCTTT
CDR3aa: CASSFLTGEFLNTEAFF

j_gene: TRBJ2-7
v_gene: TRBV6-5
d_gene: TRBD2
abundance: .
CDR3nt: TGTGCCAGCTTTGGGACTAGCTACGAGCAGTACTTC
CDR3aa: CASFGTSYEQYF

j_gene: TRBJ1-2
v_gene: TRBV28
d_gene: .
abundance: .
CDR3nt: TGTGCCAGCAGTTTAAGACACCTCCAGACGGTCAAGGCGGGCTACACCTTC
CDR3aa: CASSLRHLQTVKAGYTF

j_gene: TRBJ2-2
v_gene: TRBV29-1
d_gene: TRBD1
abundance: .
CDR3nt: TGCAGCGTTGAAGACCCAGCCACGGACAGGGCGAACACCGGGGAGCTGTTTTTT
CDR3aa: CSVEDPATDRANTGELFF

j_gene: TRBJ2-7
v_gene: TRBV5-1
d_gene: TRBD1
abundance: .
CDR3nt: TGCGCCAGCAGCTTGGGACAGGGGCCCTACGAGCAGTACTTC
CDR3aa: CASSLGQGPYEQYF

j_gene: TRBJ2-7
v_gene: TRBV5-1
d_gene: .
abundance: .
CDR3nt: TGCGCCAGCAGCTTGGAGGGGTTAACCCTCTCCTACGAGCAGTACTTC
CDR3aa: CASSLEGLTLSYEQYF

j_gene: TRBJ2-3
v_gene: TRBV6-5
d_gene: .
abundance: .
CDR3nt: TGTGCCAGCAGTTACTTAGCCCCAGATACGCAGTATTTT
CDR3aa: CASSYLAPDTQYF

j_gene: TRBJ1-2
v_gene: TRBV27
d_gene: .
abundance: .
CDR3nt: TGTGCCAGCAGTTCGACAGGCCGGCGTAACTATGGCTACACCTTC
CDR3aa: CASSSTGRRNYGYTF

j_gene: TRBJ1-1
v_gene: TRBV3-1/TRBV3-2
d_gene: .
abundance: .
CDR3nt: TGTGCCAGCAGCCAAGGCGTGAACACTGAAGCTTTCTTT
CDR3aa: CASSQGVNTEAFF

j_gene: TRBJ1-2
v_gene: TRBV6-6
d_gene: TRBD1
abundance: .
CDR3nt: TGTGCCAGCAGCCACCAGGGGGCTGGAGGCTACACCTTC
CDR3aa: CASSHQGAGGYTF

j_gene: TRBJ2-1
v_gene: TRBV2
d_gene: .
abundance: .
CDR3nt: TGTGCCAAGACGACAGCGAGCTCCTACAATGAGCAGTTCTTC
CDR3aa: CAKTTASSYNEQFF

j_gene: TRBJ1-2
v_gene: TRBV7-2
d_gene: .
abundance: .
CDR3nt: TGTGCCAGCAGACCCGGTGGCGGGAACTATGGCTACACCTTC
CDR3aa: CASRPGGGNYGYTF

j_gene: TRBJ1-5
v_gene: TRBV6-2/TRBV6-3
d_gene: TRBD1
abundance: .
CDR3nt: TGTGCCAGCAGCCACGGACAGGGCTCCAATCAGCCCCAGCATTTT
CDR3aa: CASSHGQGSNQPQHF

j_gene: TRBJ1-2
v_gene: TRBV5-1
d_gene: .
abundance: .
CDR3nt: TGCGCCAGCAGCTTGGACCAGGATGGGTATGGCTACACCTTC
CDR3aa: CASSLDQDGYGYTF

j_gene: TRBJ1-3
v_gene: TRBV11-2
d_gene: TRBD1
abundance: .
CDR3nt: TGTGCCAGCAGAAAACAGGGGTTAAGTGGAAACACCATATATTTT
CDR3aa: CASRKQGLSGNTIYF

j_gene: TRBJ2-3
v_gene: TRBV9
d_gene: TRBD2
abundance: .
CDR3nt: TGTGCCAGCAGCGTAGCGAAGGGGCTAGCGGGTGGGAGCACGCAGTATTTT
CDR3aa: CASSVAKGLAGGSTQYF

j_gene: TRBJ2-1
v_gene: TRBV11-2
d_gene: TRBD2
abundance: .
CDR3nt: TGTGCCAGCAGCTTAGCTAGCGGGGGTTACAATGAGCAGTTCTTC
CDR3aa: CASSLASGGYNEQFF

j_gene: TRBJ2-5
v_gene: TRBV18
d_gene: TRBD2
abundance: .
CDR3nt: TGTGCCAGCTCACCAACTAGCGGGAGGGCCGGGGAGACCCAGTACTTC
CDR3aa: CASSPTSGRAGETQYF